The rows below give T cell receptor beta chains drawn from one sample of a study of T cell repertoires in cytomegalovirus infection. TCRdb called the reads again in MiXCR, with one record for every CDR3 protein. The repertoire holds roughly 180,000 distinct CDR3 sequences, approximately 21% seen once, with roughly 25% in the top ten. Their specific antigens are unknown. The source material was CD8+ T cells from cultured PBMCs, sampled from culture after CMV antigen stimulation. Receptors originate from a human donor in good health (CMV status not recorded). Some clones in this sample may be carry-over from other donors' samples. Each CDR3 is given with its conserved first and last residue. A row's size may be missing; if present it is once, few, many or a size class.

clone size,V gene,J gene,CDR3 protein
.,TRBV27,TRBJ1-1,CASSRLLAGNGKAFF
.,TRBV4-1,TRBJ1-2,CASSQGQGANYGYTF
few,TRBV5-6,TRBJ2-1,CASIPQGSYNEQFF
few,TRBV7-8,TRBJ1-5,CASSYYPRGHDQPQHF
many,TRBV5-6,TRBJ2-1,CASSLGYGVNEQFF
.,TRBV7-2,TRBJ1-3,CASSLERTSGNTIYF
.,TRBV28,TRBJ1-5,CASRSTASGQPQHF
.,TRBV4-1,TRBJ2-1,CASSPRDTGEQFF
.,TRBV5-4,TRBJ2-1,CASSGGLRDSRSYNEQFF
few,TRBV7-2,TRBJ2-1,CASSSTEYNEQFF
many,TRBV7-2,TRBJ1-2,CASSPRRSQNGYTF
.,TRBV4-2,TRBJ1-1,CASSHYPGSLNTEAFF
few,TRBV7-2,TRBJ1-5,CASAGGLSEPQHF
.,TRBV7-3,TRBJ2-1,CASSLMEYNEQFF
few,TRBV7-6,TRBJ2-6,CASTLWDSGANVLTF
few,TRBV7-2,TRBJ1-2,CAGTGGAYGYTF
.,TRBV7-9,TRBJ2-7,CASSPRQGLIYEQYF
.,TRBV18,TRBJ2-7,CASSPGVGGAGYEQYF
.,TRBV12-3/TRBV12-4,TRBJ1-5,CASSLGRPQHF
few,TRBV27,TRBJ1-1,CASTLTGANTEAFF
.,TRBV6-2/TRBV6-3,TRBJ2-6,CASSYSGANVLTF
few,TRBV5-8,TRBJ1-6,CASSWDRGVYNSPLHF
.,TRBV12-3/TRBV12-4,TRBJ1-5,CASSLIYGSGPQHF
.,TRBV5-1,TRBJ1-6,CASSYTGGDTPLHF
.,TRBV27,TRBJ2-6,CASSLRRGDGSGANVLTF
.,TRBV7-8,TRBJ1-5,CASSLAGGGNQPQHF
.,TRBV3-1,TRBJ2-1,CASSQDRTGYNEQFF
.,TRBV6-1,TRBJ2-3,CASSGWDSQRSTDTQYF
few,TRBV7-2,TRBJ2-1,CASSPLSGGSYNEQFF
once,TRBV12-5,TRBJ2-5,CASGLDSGGKRTQETQYF
few,TRBV6-5,TRBJ1-2,CASSYSDAGYGYTF
many,TRBV7-2,TRBJ1-5,CASSSTLNSNQPQHF
few,TRBV7-2,TRBJ1-4,CASSLVAQGPNEKLFF
.,TRBV12-3/TRBV12-4,TRBJ1-1,CASGPWVRSENVTEAFF
few,TRBV19,TRBJ1-1,CASRDGFGINTEAFF
.,TRBV4-1,TRBJ1-5,CASSQGTISNQPQHF
few,TRBV6-6,TRBJ2-2,CASSPWRTAGTGELFF
many,TRBV29-1,TRBJ1-2,CSGSGGADYGYTF
few,TRBV7-2,TRBJ1-2,CASSLVLQGADGYTF
.,TRBV12-3/TRBV12-4,TRBJ1-5,CASSLDLGQLNQPQHF
many,TRBV6-2/TRBV6-3,TRBJ2-1,CASSYAGGYYEQFF
.,TRBV11-2,TRBJ2-7,CASSPSGEQYF
.,TRBV27,TRBJ2-7,CASSKTPSYEQYF
.,TRBV6-5,TRBJ2-2,CASSSRDRGQGGELFF
once,TRBV7-8,TRBJ2-5,CASSPYYQETQYF
.,TRBV4-1,TRBJ2-6,CASSQDHADRAASGANVLTF
.,TRBV5-1,TRBJ1-5,CARGGSNQPQHF
few,TRBV9,TRBJ2-7,CASSEGGSGTYEQYF
.,TRBV7-2,TRBJ2-7,CASSLPMWDRGLREQYF
few,TRBV6-1,TRBJ1-2,CASSQQANNYGYTF
few,TRBV12-3/TRBV12-4,TRBJ2-5,CASSLNEETQYF
many,TRBV28,TRBJ1-6,CASSLVGASYNSPLHF
.,TRBV11-2,TRBJ2-5,CASSLPGQGWDRETQYF
.,TRBV4-1,TRBJ1-2,CASSQGTGSGYTF
few,TRBV12-3/TRBV12-4,TRBJ1-2,CASSPHPNYGYTF
many,TRBV7-9,TRBJ1-1,CASSHPPQGGSTEAFF
.,TRBV19,TRBJ2-1,CASTTHNEQFF
.,TRBV7-2,TRBJ1-1,CASSQGGGLRTEAFF
few,TRBV7-2,TRBJ2-1,CASSRRTGHEQFF
few,TRBV4-1,TRBJ1-4,CASSQESRNLNEKLFF